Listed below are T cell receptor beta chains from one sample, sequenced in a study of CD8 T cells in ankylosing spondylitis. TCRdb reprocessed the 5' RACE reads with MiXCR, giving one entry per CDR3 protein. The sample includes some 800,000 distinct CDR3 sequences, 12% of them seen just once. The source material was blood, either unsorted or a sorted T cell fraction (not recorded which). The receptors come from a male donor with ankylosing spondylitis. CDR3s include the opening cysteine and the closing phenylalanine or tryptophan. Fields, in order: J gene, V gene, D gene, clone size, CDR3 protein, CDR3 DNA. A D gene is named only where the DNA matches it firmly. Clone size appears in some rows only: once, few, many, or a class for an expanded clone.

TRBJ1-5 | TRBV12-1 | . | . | CASSPLTGPDQPQHF | TGTGCCAGCAGCCCCTTGACAGGGCCGGATCAGCCCCAGCATTTT
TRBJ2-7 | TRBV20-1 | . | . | CSARPGSEGEQYF | TGCAGTGCTAGACCCGGGTCAGAAGGGGAGCAGTACTTC
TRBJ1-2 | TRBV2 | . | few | CASRIHGVGYTF | TGTGCCAGCAGGATACATGGGGTTGGCTACACCTTC
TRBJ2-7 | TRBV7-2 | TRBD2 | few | CASSLRLAGSELYEQYF | TGTGCCAGCAGCCTTCGACTAGCGGGGTCAGAGTTGTACGAGCAGTACTTC
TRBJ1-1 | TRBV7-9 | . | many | CASSPGRTEAFF | TGTGCCAGCAGCCCCGGGCGCACTGAAGCTTTCTTT
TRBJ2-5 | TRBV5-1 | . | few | CASSWMTDQETQYF | TGCGCCAGCAGCTGGATGACAGACCAAGAGACCCAGTACTTC
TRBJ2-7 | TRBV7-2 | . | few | CASSRILGYEQYF | TGTGCCAGCAGTCGTATATTGGGTTACGAGCAGTACTTC
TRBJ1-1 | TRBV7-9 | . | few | CASAVASTEAFF | TGTGCCAGCGCCGTAGCCAGCACTGAAGCTTTCTTT
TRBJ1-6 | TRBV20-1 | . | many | CSATNENSPLHF | TGCAGTGCTACCAACGAAAATTCACCCCTCCACTTT
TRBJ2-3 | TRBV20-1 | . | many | CSARSPYRDTQYF | TGCAGTGCTAGATCCCCTTATCGAGATACGCAGTATTTT
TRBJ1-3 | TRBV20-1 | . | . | CSARAGIGSGNTIYF | TGCAGTGCTAGAGCGGGAATCGGGTCTGGAAACACCATATATTTT
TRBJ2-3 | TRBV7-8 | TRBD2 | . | CASSLVSGRWSTDTQYF | TGTGCCAGCAGCTTAGTTAGCGGGAGGTGGAGCACAGATACGCAGTATTTT
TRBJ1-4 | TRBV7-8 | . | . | CASSPRVLRLSTNEKLFF | TGTGCCAGCAGCCCGAGGGTCCTTAGGCTGTCAACTAATGAAAAACTGTTTTTT
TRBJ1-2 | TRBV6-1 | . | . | CASRVTDGGYTF | TGTGCCAGCAGAGTGACGGATGGTGGCTACACCTTC
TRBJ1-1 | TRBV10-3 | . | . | CAISGGTGHEAFF | TGTGCCATCAGTGGGGGGACCGGCCATGAAGCTTTCTTT
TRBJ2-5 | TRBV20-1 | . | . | CSARGGGSGFEQETQYF | TGCAGTGCTAGAGGGGGGGGCTCCGGTTTTGAACAAGAGACCCAGTACTTC
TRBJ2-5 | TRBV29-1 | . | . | CSVVIGPKETQYF | TGCAGCGTTGTCATAGGCCCCAAGGAGACCCAGTACTTC
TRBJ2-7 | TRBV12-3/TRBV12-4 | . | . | CASSFWPIGPSGQYF | TGTGCCAGCAGTTTTTGGCCGATTGGTCCTTCGGGGCAGTACTTC
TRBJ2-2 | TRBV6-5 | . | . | CASSYSIGGMDTGELFF | TGTGCCAGCAGTTACTCGATTGGGGGAATGGACACCGGGGAGCTGTTTTTT
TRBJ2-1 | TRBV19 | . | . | CASSMSLGARPYNEQFF | TGTGCCAGTAGTATGAGTCTAGGGGCCCGGCCCTACAATGAGCAGTTCTTC
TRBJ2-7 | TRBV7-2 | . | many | CASSLAGRTYEQYF | TGTGCCAGCAGCTTGGCAGGGAGGACTTACGAGCAGTACTTC
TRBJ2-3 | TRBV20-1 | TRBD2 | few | CSTSLAGGQEDTQYF | TGCAGTACCTCCCTAGCGGGGGGGCAGGAAGATACGCAGTATTTT
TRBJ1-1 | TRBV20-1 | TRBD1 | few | CSAGRGLLNTEAFF | TGCAGTGCTGGAAGGGGGCTCCTGAACACTGAAGCTTTCTTT
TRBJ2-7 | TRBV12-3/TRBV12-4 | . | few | CASSRPGPYEQYF | TGTGCCAGCAGTCGCCCGGGGCCCTACGAGCAGTACTTC
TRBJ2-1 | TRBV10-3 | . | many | CAISAGEARYNEQFF | TGTGCCATCAGCGCCGGGGAAGCAAGATACAATGAGCAGTTCTTC
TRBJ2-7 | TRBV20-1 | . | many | CSAGGQYEQYF | TGCAGTGCGGGGGGACAGTACGAGCAGTACTTC
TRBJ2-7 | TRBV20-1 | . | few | CSAIATSYEQYF | TGCAGTGCTATTGCGACGTCCTACGAGCAGTACTTC
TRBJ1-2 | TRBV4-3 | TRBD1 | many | CASSLGQQYYGYTF | TGCGCCAGCAGCCTGGGACAGCAATACTATGGCTACACCTTC
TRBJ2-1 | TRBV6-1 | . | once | CASSPGHFYNEQFF | TGTGCCAGCTCTCCGGGACATTTCTACAATGAGCAGTTCTTC
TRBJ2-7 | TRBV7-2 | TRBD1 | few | CASSPGTVREQYF | TGTGCCAGCAGCCCAGGGACAGTACGCGAGCAGTACTTC
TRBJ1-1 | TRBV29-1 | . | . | CSVEGGTGTEAFF | TGCAGCGTTGAAGGGGGAACGGGCACTGAAGCTTTCTTT
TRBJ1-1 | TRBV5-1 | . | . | CASSQGPAEFYTEAFF | TGCGCCAGCAGCCAAGGCCCCGCAGAATTTTACACTGAAGCTTTCTTT
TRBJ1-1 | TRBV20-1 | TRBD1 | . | CSAREGQGLTEAFF | TGCAGTGCTAGAGAAGGACAGGGACTCACTGAAGCTTTCTTT
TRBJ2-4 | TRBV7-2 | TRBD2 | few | CASSKRGPPHIQYF | TGTGCCAGCAGTAAGCGGGGCCCCCCCCACATTCAGTACTTC
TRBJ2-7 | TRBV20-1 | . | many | CSARVTYSSEQYF | TGCAGTGCTAGAGTGACCTACTCTAGCGAGCAGTACTTC
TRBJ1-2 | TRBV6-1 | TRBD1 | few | CASSRLDRGGYGYTF | TGTGCCAGCAGTAGGTTAGACAGGGGCGGATATGGCTACACCTTC
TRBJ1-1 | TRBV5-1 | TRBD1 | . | CASSKTGVNTEAFF | TGCGCCAGCAGCAAGACAGGGGTGAACACTGAAGCTTTCTTT
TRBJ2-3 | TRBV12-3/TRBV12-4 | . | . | CASTSDRWTDWYF | TGTGCCAGCACCTCCGACCGGTGGACGGACTGGTATTTT
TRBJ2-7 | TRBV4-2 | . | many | CASSQEQGYEQYF | TGTGCCAGCAGCCAAGAGCAGGGCTACGAGCAGTACTTC
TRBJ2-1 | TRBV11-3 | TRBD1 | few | CASSSSGQGRNEQFF | TGTGCCAGCAGCTCGTCGGGACAGGGACGCAATGAGCAGTTCTTC
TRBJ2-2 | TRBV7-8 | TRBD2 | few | CASSFYSGGTGELFF | TGTGCCAGCAGCTTTTATAGCGGGGGAACCGGGGAGCTGTTTTTT
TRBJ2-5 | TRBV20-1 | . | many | CSARDPRGETQYF | TGCAGTGCTAGAGATCCCAGGGGTGAGACCCAGTACTTC
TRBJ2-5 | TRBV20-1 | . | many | CSAPDRRKETQYF | TGCAGTGCTCCTGACAGGAGAAAAGAGACCCAGTACTTC
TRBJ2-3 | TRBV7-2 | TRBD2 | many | CASSLSSSGSSDTQYF | TGTGCCAGCAGCTTATCGAGTAGCGGGAGCTCAGATACGCAGTATTTT
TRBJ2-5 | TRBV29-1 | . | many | CSVEGLGGVTQYF | TGCAGCGTTGAGGGCCTAGGCGGAGTGACCCAGTACTTC
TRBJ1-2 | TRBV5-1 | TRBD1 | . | CASSLATGDGYTF | TGCGCCAGCAGCTTGGCGACAGGGGATGGCTACACCTTC
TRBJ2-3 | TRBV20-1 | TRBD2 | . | CSAPGLAGADTQYF | TGCAGTGCTCCAGGACTAGCGGGGGCAGATACGCAGTATTTT
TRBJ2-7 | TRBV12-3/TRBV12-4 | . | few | CASSFAGFVYEQYF | TGTGCCAGCAGTTTCGCAGGGTTCGTCTACGAGCAGTACTTC
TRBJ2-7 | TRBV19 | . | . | CASSIGTPWEQYF | TGTGCCAGTAGTATTGGGACTCCCTGGGAGCAGTACTTC
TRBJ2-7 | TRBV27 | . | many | CASRRDLWSYEQYF | TGTGCCAGCAGGCGGGACCTGTGGTCCTACGAGCAGTACTTC